One and the same sample provided the 11 T cell receptor beta chains below, sequenced in a study of CXCR3-negative and CXCR3-positive naive CD8 T cells. UMI-tagged TRB cDNA libraries were built via 5' RACE. Each CDR3 protein gets one entry in TCRdb, which reprocessed the 5' RACE reads and gives no DNA. The sample includes over 100,000 distinct CDR3 sequences. Study-wide findings and caveats: In CXCR3-positive naive cells, the TRB CDR3s were more hydrophobic than in CXCR3-negative naive cells.

No antigen has been identified for these receptors. Source material: naive CXCR3+ CD8+ T cells from blood. Subset described: CD45RO-CCR7+CD27+CD95- naive CD8+ T cells expressing CXCR3 (TNR3+). All receptors come from a human donor in good health. Some clones in this sample may be carry-over from other donors' samples.

The chain has TRBV13 and TRBJ2-7. This CDR3 comprises 17 residues. CDR1 and CDR2 from the germline V gene are PRHDT and FYEKMQ (reference sequence). CDR3 amino acids: CASSSREAGISSYEQYF.

The CDR3 sequence: CSVQNANTGELFF. The chain has TRBV29-1 and TRBJ2-2. This CDR3 has 13 residues. Germline assignment: CDR1 SQVTM and CDR2 ANQGSEA.

The rearrangement joins TRBV6-1 to TRBJ2-7. Germline loops: CDR1 MNHNS, CDR2 SASEGT. CDR3 size: 15 residues. This CDR3 reads CASSEMRIHSYEQYF.

The chain carries TRBV20-1 and TRBJ2-7; TCRdb outputs TRBD2, but without DNA this stays unchecked. In germline, CDR1 is DFQATT, CDR2 SNEGSKA (reference sequence). The CDR3 loop spans 16 amino acids. CDR3 residues: CSAQRLAGAPPYEQYF.

The chain carries TRBV24-1 and TRBJ2-2; the D gene TCRdb calls, TRBD1, cannot be checked with no DNA. CDR1 and CDR2 from the germline V gene are KGHDR and SFDVKD. The CDR3 covers 14 residues. The CDR3 loop is CATSRTGGTGELFF.

The genes are TRBV7-8 and TRBJ2-5; TCRdb outputs TRBD1, but without DNA this stays unchecked. CDR3 size: 14 residues. Germline assignment: CDR1 SGHVS and CDR2 FQNEAQ. CDR3 residues: CASSSRTGEETQYF. Drawing the rest from reference TRBV7-8 and TRBJ2-5, the complete variable domain is GAGVSQSPRYKVAKRGQDVALRCDPISGHVSLFWYQQALGQGPEFLTYFQNEAQLDKSGLPSDRFFAERPEGSVSTLKIQRTQQEDSAVYLCASSSRTGEETQYFGPGTRLLVL.

V is TRBV28 and J is TRBJ2-2; TCRdb reports TRBD1, a call that lacks DNA to check it against. Germline V CDR1 and CDR2: MDHEN, SYDVKM. The CDR3 runs to 20 residues. The CDR3 sequence: CASSLVPPEAFSENTGELFF. Supplemented by reference TRBV28 and TRBJ2-2, the full variable domain reads DVKVTQSSRYLVKRTGEKVFLECVQDMDHENMFWYRQDPGLGLRLIYFSYDVKMKEKGDIPEGYSVSREKKERFSLILESASTNQTSMYLCASSLVPPEAFSENTGELFFGEGSRLTVL.

The chain employs TRBV29-1 and TRBJ2-3; with no DNA, the TCRdb D assignment of TRBD1 cannot be verified. Germline CDR1 SQVTM, CDR2 ANQGSEA. CDR3 length: 14 amino acids. The CDR3 sequence: CSVGGGQGTDTQYF.

The gene calls are TRBV6-1 and TRBJ2-7; TCRdb returns TRBD2, unconfirmable since there is no DNA. Germline V CDR1 and CDR2: MNHNS, SASEGT. The CDR3 spans 16 residues. The CDR3 reads CASSERGRSNSYEQYF.

The gene calls are TRBV23-1 and TRBJ1-5; the D gene TCRdb calls, TRBD1, cannot be checked with no DNA. TRBV23-1 carries the ORF label, with uncertain function. CDR3 size: 17 residues. The CDR3 spells CASSRPDGSGLDQPQHF.

The chain is built from TRBV7-9 and TRBJ2-1; TCRdb calls TRBD1, which cannot be checked without DNA. This CDR3 comprises 15 residues. The germline V gene encodes CDR1 SEHNR and CDR2 FQNEAQ (reference sequence). The CDR3 region is CASSGGRVWDNEQFF.